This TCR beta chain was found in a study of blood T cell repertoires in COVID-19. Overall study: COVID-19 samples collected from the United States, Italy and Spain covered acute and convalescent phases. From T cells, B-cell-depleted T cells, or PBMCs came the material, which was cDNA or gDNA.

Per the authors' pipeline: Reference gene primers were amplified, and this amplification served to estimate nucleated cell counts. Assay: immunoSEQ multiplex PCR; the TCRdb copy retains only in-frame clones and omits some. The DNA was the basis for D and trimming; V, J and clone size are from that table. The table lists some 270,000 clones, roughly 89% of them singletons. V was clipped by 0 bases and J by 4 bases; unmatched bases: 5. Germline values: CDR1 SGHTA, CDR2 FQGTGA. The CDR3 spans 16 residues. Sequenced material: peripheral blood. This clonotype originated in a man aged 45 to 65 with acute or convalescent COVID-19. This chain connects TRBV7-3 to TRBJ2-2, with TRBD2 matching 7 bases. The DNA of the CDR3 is TGTGCCAGCAGCTTAACCTCTCGCGGGGGCACCGGGGAGCTGTTTTTT. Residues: CASSLTSRGGTGELFF.